The entry below describes one T cell receptor (beta chain). Assay: immunoSEQ multiplex PCR; the TCRdb copy retains only in-frame clones and omits some. The profile shows 350,000 or so clones, roughly 90% of them singletons. Assignment of participants to cohorts was predicated upon participant-reported clinical history. This sample is drawn from a study of blood T cell repertoires in COVID-19. The overall study: PBMCs, B-cell-depleted T cells, or T cells provided the cDNA or gDNA that made up the material.

The CDR3 covers 8 residues. V was trimmed by 5 bases and J by 14 bases, leaving 8 bases between them. Germline CDR1 is DFQATT and CDR2 is SNEGSKA (reference sequence). This receptor was taken from a woman aged 30 to 39 who had recovered from COVID-19. Sequencing input: PBMCs or T cells enriched from blood (not recorded which). The V gene is TRBV20-1, the J gene TRBJ2-3; D not certain. The CDR3 reads CSADLGYF. CDR3 bases: TGCAGTGCTGATCTAGGGTATTTT.